Presented here are 3 T cell receptor beta chains from one specimen sequenced in a study of blood T cells in healthy people across ages. PCR was performed a second time for 7 to 11 cycles using a sample-barcoded 5' primer and a J-beta primer mix. One entry per CDR3 protein, called by TCRdb with MiXCR from the 5' RACE reads. The sample has about 1,400,000 distinct CDR3 sequences; approximately 40% are singletons. Source material: blood. These receptors were taken from a woman between 18 and 29 years old in good health.

The chain joins TRBV2 to TRBJ1-2, with a possible D match to TRBD1 (5 bases). The germline V gene encodes CDR1 SNHLY and CDR2 FYNNEI. The CDR3 sequence is 15 residues long. The V and J ends lost 3 bases and 7 bases respectively, with 18 bases between them. The CDR3 here is CASSDPDTQDCGYTF. DNA of the CDR3: TGTGCCAGCAGTGACCCGGACACTCAGGACTGTGGCTACACCTTC.

Only a few counts were recorded for this clonotype. The chain recombines TRBV5-1 with TRBJ2-3, with a tentative D call TRBD1 (6 bases). Germline V lookup: CDR1 SGHRS, CDR2 YFSETQ. The length of the CDR3 is 15 residues. V gave up 0 bases and J gave up 6 bases, with 14 bases separating them. DNA for the CDR3: TGCGCCAGCAGCTTGGGCAAGTTTAGGGGGGATACGCAGTATTTT. Protein product: CASSLGKFRGDTQYF.

This clonotype came up a few times. The rearrangement links TRBV7-9 to TRBJ2-5; D gene uncertain. V was clipped by 2 bases and J by 2 bases, with 15 bases between them. The CDR3 loop spans 16 amino acids. CDR1 is SEHNR and CDR2 is FQNEAQ in the germline V gene (reference sequence). The CDR3 region is CASSLSKAYPQETQYF. In DNA form, the CDR3 reads TGTGCCAGCAGCTTAAGTAAGGCTTACCCACAAGAGACCCAGTACTTC.